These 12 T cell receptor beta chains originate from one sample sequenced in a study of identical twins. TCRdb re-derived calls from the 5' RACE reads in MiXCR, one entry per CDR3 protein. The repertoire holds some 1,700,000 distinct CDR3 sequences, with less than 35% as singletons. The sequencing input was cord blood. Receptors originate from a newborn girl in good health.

The CDR3 nucleotides read TGTGCCAGCCAAGCGGGGGGGACAGATACGCAGTATTTT. This gives the protein CASQAGGTDTQYF. The rearrangement links TRBV27 to TRBJ2-3; 10 bases match TRBD2. The CDR3 extends over 13 amino acids. The V gene end was trimmed by 8 bases and the J gene end by 3 bases; junction bases not matched to a gene: 2. The V gene's germline CDR1 is MNHEY and CDR2 SMNVEV (reference sequence).

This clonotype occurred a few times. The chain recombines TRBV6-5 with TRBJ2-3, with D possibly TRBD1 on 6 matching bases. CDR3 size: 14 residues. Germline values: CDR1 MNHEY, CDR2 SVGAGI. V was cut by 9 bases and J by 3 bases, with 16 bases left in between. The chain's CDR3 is CASSSYRETDTQYF. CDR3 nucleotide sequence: TGTGCCAGTTCATCGTACAGGGAAACAGATACGCAGTATTTT.

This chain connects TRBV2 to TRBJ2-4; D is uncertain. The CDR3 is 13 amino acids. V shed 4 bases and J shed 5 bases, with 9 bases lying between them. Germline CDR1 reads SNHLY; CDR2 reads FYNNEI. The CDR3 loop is CASSVESENIQYF. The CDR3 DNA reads TGTGCCAGCAGTGTGGAGTCGGAAAACATTCAGTACTTC. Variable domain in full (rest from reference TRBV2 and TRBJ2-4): EPEVTQTPSHQVTQMGQEVILRCVPISNHLYFYWYRQILGQKVEFLVSFYNNEISEKSEIFDDQFSVERPDGSNFTLKIRSTKLEDSAMYFCASSVESENIQYFGAGTRLSVL.

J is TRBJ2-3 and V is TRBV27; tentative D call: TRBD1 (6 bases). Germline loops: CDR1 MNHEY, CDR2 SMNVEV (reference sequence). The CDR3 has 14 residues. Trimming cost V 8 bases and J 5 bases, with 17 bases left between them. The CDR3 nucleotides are TGTGCCAGCCGACTTACAGGGATAAAAGATACGCAGTATTTT. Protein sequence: CASRLTGIKDTQYF.

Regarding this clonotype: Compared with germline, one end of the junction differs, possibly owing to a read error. The CDR3 loop reads CAGSSPPRAGGSDTQYF. CDR3 in DNA: TGCGCCGGCAGCTCGCCCCCAAGAGCGGGGGGGTCAGATACGCAGTATTTT. This sequence joins TRBV5-1 and TRBJ2-3; 10 bases line up with TRBD2. Per germline, CDR1 SGHRS and CDR2 YFSETQ. The CDR3 runs 17 residues.

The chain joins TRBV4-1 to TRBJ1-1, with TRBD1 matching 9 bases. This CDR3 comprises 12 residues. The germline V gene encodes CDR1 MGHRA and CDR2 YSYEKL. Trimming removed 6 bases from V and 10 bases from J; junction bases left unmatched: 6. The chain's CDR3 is CASRGQGVRAFF. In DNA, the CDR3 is TGCGCCAGCAGGGGACAGGGTGTTAGAGCTTTCTTT.

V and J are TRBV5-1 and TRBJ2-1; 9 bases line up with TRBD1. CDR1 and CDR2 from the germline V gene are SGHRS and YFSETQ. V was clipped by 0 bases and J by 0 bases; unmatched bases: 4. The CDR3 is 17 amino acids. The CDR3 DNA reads TGCGCCAGCAGCTTGGGACGGGGACAGGGCTCCTACAATGAGCAGTTCTTC. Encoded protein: CASSLGRGQGSYNEQFF. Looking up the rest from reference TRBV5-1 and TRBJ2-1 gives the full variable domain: KAGVTQTPRYLIKTRGQQVTLSCSPISGHRSVSWYQQTPGQGLQFLFEYFSETQRNKGNFPGRFSGRQFSNSRSEMNVSTLELGDSALYLCASSLGRGQGSYNEQFFGPGTRLTVL.

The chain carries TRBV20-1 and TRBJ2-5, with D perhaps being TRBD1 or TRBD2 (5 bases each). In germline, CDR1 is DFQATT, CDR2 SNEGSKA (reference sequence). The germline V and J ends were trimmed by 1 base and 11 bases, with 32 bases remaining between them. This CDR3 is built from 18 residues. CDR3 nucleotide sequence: TGCAGTGCTAGAGGCGGGCGAGGTGGGGGAAGGAGCCACAAGGAGCAGTACTTC. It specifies CSARGGRGGGRSHKEQYF.

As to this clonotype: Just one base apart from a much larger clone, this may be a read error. CDR3 sequence reads: CSSAGDTQYF. CDR3 bases: TGTTCCAGCGCCGGAGATACGCAGTATTTT. This chain links TRBV3-1 with TRBJ2-3; D gene ambiguous. Germline V gene lookup returns CDR1 LGHDT and CDR2 YNNKEL (reference sequence). This CDR3 region has 10 residues.

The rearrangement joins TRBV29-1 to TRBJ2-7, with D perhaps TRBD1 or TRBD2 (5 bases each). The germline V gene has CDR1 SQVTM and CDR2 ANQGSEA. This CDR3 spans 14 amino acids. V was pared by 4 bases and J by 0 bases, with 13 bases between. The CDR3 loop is CSVARGTSSYEQYF. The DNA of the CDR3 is TGCAGCGTTGCACGGGGCACCAGCTCCTACGAGCAGTACTTC.

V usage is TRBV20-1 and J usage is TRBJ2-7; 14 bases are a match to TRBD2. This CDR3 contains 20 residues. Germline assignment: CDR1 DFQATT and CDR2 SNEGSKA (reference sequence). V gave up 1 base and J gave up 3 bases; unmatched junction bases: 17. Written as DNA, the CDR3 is TGCAGTGCTAGAGCAGCCAAGTCCGGGACTAGCGGGGGTTTTTACTACGAGCAGTACTTC. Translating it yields CSARAAKSGTSGGFYYEQYF.

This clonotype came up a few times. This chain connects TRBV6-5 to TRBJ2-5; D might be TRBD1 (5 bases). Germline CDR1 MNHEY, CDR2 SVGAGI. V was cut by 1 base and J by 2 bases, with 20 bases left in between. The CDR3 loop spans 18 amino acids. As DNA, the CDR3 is TGTGCCAGCAGTTACTACACACTTACAGGAGCAAAACAAGAGACCCAGTACTTC. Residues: CASSYYTLTGAKQETQYF.